The rows below give T cell receptor beta chains drawn from one sample of a study of cytomegalovirus exposure and HLA in healthy donors. Generated by immunoSEQ multiplex PCR, the TCRdb table keeps only in-frame clones and is missing some. The sample lists roughly 300,000 clones, about nine tenths occurring once. The sequencing sample was made of PBMCs. The receptor set was obtained from a woman between 18 and 29 years old in good health and CMV-seronegative. The conserved cysteine and the conserved F or W are not part of the CDR3 here.

TRBJ2-7 | TRBV15 | 12 | ATSRDGGGYEQY
TRBJ2-2 | TRBV19 | 15 | ASSRGLAGVGTGELF
TRBJ2-5 | TRBV5-5 | 12 | ASTRSGQQETQY
TRBJ2-7 | TRBV6-6 | 11 | ASSYGRGGEQY
TRBJ2-2 | TRBV5-1 | 12 | ASSLGGNTGELF
TRBJ2-1 | TRBV25-1 | 13 | ASSPTSGSANEQF
TRBJ1-5 | TRBV7-8 | 10 | ASSQQYPPQH
TRBJ1-3 | TRBV18 | 12 | ASSPPGSGNTIY
TRBJ2-7 | TRBV2 | 11 | ASRGQGAYEQY
TRBJ2-1 | TRBV21-1 | 17 | ASSKDQRRTSGRLNEQF
TRBJ2-1 | TRBV19 | 13 | ASSVAGTGGNEQF
TRBJ2-1 | TRBV9 | 13 | ASSLGQGSYNEQF
TRBJ2-3 | TRBV7-3 | 11 | ASSRDYTDTQY
TRBJ2-7 | TRBV29-1 | 9 | SVRTGGEQY
TRBJ2-3 | TRBV27 | 13 | ASSLGQPSTDTQY
TRBJ1-3 | TRBV4-1 | 14 | ASSQDRGATGNTIY
TRBJ2-2 | TRBV7-8 | 12 | ASSLAAGGGELF
TRBJ2-7 | TRBV5-6 | 14 | ASSAQGWAVHYEQY
TRBJ1-1 | TRBV29-1 | 10 | SVEVVNTEAF
TRBJ1-2 | TRBV18 | 12 | ASSPSPQDGGYT
TRBJ2-1 | TRBV23-1 | 13 | ASSPGLAGGNEQF
TRBJ2-1 | TRBV5-1 | 13 | ASSWTSGSGNEQF
TRBJ1-2 | TRBV19 | 10 | ASSVTGIGYT
TRBJ1-4 | TRBV27 | 13 | ASSLWGQANEKLF
TRBJ2-7 | TRBV5-6 | 12 | ASSLAGFGYEQY
TRBJ1-5 | TRBV4-1 | 12 | ASSGHVSNQPQH
TRBJ2-2 | TRBV25-1 | 11 | ASSEGTIRELF
TRBJ2-1 | TRBV28 | 10 | ASSLREGEQF
TRBJ1-2 | TRBV4-1 | 13 | ASSQGQGPSLGYT
TRBJ1-1 | TRBV4-3 | 14 | ASRMGTLERNTEAF
TRBJ2-2 | TRBV28 | 14 | ASSTRLAGEVGELF
TRBJ2-5 | TRBV6-1 | 10 | ASRDREETQY
TRBJ1-4 | TRBV4-3 | 14 | ASSQDRGALNEKLF
TRBJ1-3 | TRBV5-1 | 13 | ASSQYGGTGNTIY
TRBJ2-2 | TRBV9 | 14 | ASSVAGLAGVGELF
TRBJ2-1 | TRBV2 | 16 | ASVRVSGRAHLTGEQF
TRBJ1-5 | TRBV5-5 | 13 | ASSRTGGEDQPQH
TRBJ1-1 | TRBV6-5 | 13 | ASSYSWDSDTEAF
TRBJ1-2 | TRBV4-1 | 11 | ASSQEGGYGYT
TRBJ1-1 | TRBV2 | 12 | ASSERAGLTEAF
TRBJ2-7 | TRBV11-3 | 13 | ASSLGGQVGSEQY
TRBJ1-5 | TRBV5-6 | 12 | ASSRAVSNQPQH
TRBJ1-5 | TRBV6-5 | 11 | ASSYGGNQPQH
TRBJ1-2 | TRBV2 | 12 | ASSPGTDVYGYT
TRBJ2-2 | TRBV9 | 12 | ASSVDTNTGELF
TRBJ2-1 | TRBV2 | 11 | ASGGLIWNEQF
TRBJ2-1 | TRBV15 | 12 | ATSSADLNNEQF
TRBJ2-1 | TRBV9 | 13 | ASSRRQGWDNEQF
TRBJ1-5 | TRBV4-1 | 15 | ASSPEVAGVWNQPQH
TRBJ2-2 | TRBV5-1 | 11 | ASRSTNTGELF
TRBJ2-5 | TRBV7-9 | 12 | ASSLVAEEETQY
TRBJ2-7 | TRBV29-1 | 9 | SVDRGTEQY
TRBJ1-2 | TRBV6-5 | 12 | ASSYGEGWYGYT
TRBJ2-1 | TRBV7-3 | 13 | ASSSSGLAGTEQF
TRBJ2-2 | TRBV28 | 10 | ASSLSVGELF
TRBJ2-1 | TRBV5-6 | 9 | ASSFQAEQF
TRBJ1-2 | TRBV29-1 | 10 | AALVRDYGYT
TRBJ2-4 | TRBV4-2 | 13 | ASSPGLGEGDIQY
TRBJ2-2 | TRBV7-2 | 12 | ASSLDRGAGELF
TRBJ1-1 | TRBV28 | 14 | ASSSDGGGAAVEAF